These 10 T cell receptor beta chains originate from one sample sequenced in a study of shared clonotypes between healthy human individuals. The table came from immunoSEQ multiplex PCR; TCRdb's copy has only in-frame clones and leaves some out. The data show millions of clones, 90% to 95% seen once. Sequenced sample: naive CD4+ T cells sorted from blood. Regarding subset: CD45RA+ positively selected. The receptor source for this set is a man aged 18 to 29 in good health.

The chain has TRBV2 and TRBJ2-1; D ambiguous. The germline V gene has CDR1 SNHLY and CDR2 FYNNEI. V was clipped by 8 bases and J by 3 bases, with 8 bases between them. CDR3 length: 12 amino acids. In DNA, the CDR3 is TGTGCCAGCGCCCAAATCTACAATGAGCAGTTCTTC. Its translation: CASAQIYNEQFF.

The chain carries TRBV7-2 and TRBJ2-1, with D tentatively TRBD2 (5 bases). V gave up 1 base and J gave up 8 bases, with 15 bases separating them. CDR1 is SGHTA and CDR2 is FQGNSA in the germline V gene. The CDR3 loop spans 15 amino acids. Here the CDR3 reads CASSLVGPTGDEQFF. DNA of the CDR3: TGTGCCAGCAGCTTAGTAGGTCCCACCGGGGATGAGCAGTTCTTC. The whole variable domain, remainder taken from reference TRBV7-2 and TRBJ2-1, is GAGVSQSPSNKVTEKGKDVELRCDPISGHTALYWYRQSLGQGLEFLIYFQGNSAPDKSGLPSDRFSAERTGGSVSTLTIQRTQQEDSAVYLCASSLVGPTGDEQFFGPGTRLTVL.

This chain connects TRBV6-1 to TRBJ2-1, with TRBD1 matching 8 bases. The CDR3 is 14 amino acids. Unmatched junction bases numbered 12, after V lost 6 bases and J lost 11 bases. The germline CDR1 and CDR2 sequences are MNHNS and SASEGT. CDR3 loop: CASSSGQGNDQQFF. CDR3 in DNA: TGTGCCAGCAGCTCCGGACAGGGTAACGATCAGCAGTTCTTC.

Worth noting for this clone: The sample carries other DNA sequences with the same CDR3. The chain couples TRBV5-1 to TRBJ1-1, with 10 positions matching TRBD1. The CDR3 is made up of 16 amino acids. V shed 5 bases and J 1 base; nucleotides not matched to a gene: 8. Germline-derived CDR1 and CDR2 are SGHRS and YFSETQ. CDR3 in DNA: TGCGCCAGCAGTTCCGGGACAGGGGCTTCGAACACTGAAGCTTTCTTT. Its translation is CASSSGTGASNTEAFF.

This rearrangement joins TRBV28 to TRBJ1-1; TRBD1 is a possible D gene (6 bases). V lost 7 bases to trimming and J lost 1 base, with 10 bases between them. CDR1 and CDR2 (germline): MDHEN, SYDVKM. The CDR3 runs to 13 residues. The CDR3: CASTKQGNTEAFF. As DNA, the CDR3 is TGTGCCAGCACCAAACAGGGGAACACTGAAGCTTTCTTT.

Comment on this clone: The same CDR3 arises from other DNA sequences in this sample as well. The chain joins TRBV18 to TRBJ2-5, with a tentative D call TRBD2 (5 bases). The V end lost 3 bases, the J end lost 1 base, and 9 bases lay between the germline ends. The CDR3 totals 14 residues. Germline V gives CDR1 KGHSH, CDR2 LQKENI. CDR3 amino acids: CASSPPGLQETQYF. CDR3 bases: TGTGCCAGCTCACCCCCAGGACTCCAAGAGACCCAGTACTTC.

The chain joins TRBV28 to TRBJ2-5; 10 bases map to TRBD1. This CDR3 comprises 13 residues. Germline assignment: CDR1 MDHEN and CDR2 SYDVKM. Losses at the gene ends were 10 bases for V and 5 bases for J; bases not matched to a gene: 7. In DNA, the CDR3 is TGTGCCACCGCAGACAGGGGGCTTGAGACCCAGTACTTC. Protein: CATADRGLETQYF. Drawing the rest from reference TRBV28 and TRBJ2-5, the complete variable domain is DVKVTQSSRYLVKRTGEKVFLECVQDMDHENMFWYRQDPGLGLRLIYFSYDVKMKEKGDIPEGYSVSREKKERFSLILESASTNQTSMYLCATADRGLETQYFGPGTRLLVL.

This chain uses TRBV5-3 with TRBJ1-5; D not certain. TRBV5-3 is flagged as an ORF with uncertain function. With 3 bases removed from V and 7 bases from J, the gap between germline ends came to 8 bases. The CDR3 length is 12 residues. This CDR3 reads CARSSNQQPQHF. The CDR3 nucleotides are TGTGCCAGAAGCTCGAATCAACAGCCCCAGCATTTT.

The chain links TRBV19 to TRBJ2-7; 7 nucleotides align to TRBD1. With V trimmed by 4 bases and J by 4 bases, 7 bases remained unmatched. Germline lookup yields CDR1 LNHDA and CDR2 SQIVND (reference sequence). The CDR3 covers 14 residues. The CDR3 DNA reads TGTGCCAGTAGTACCTCACACAGGGGTTACGAGCAGTACTTC. Translation: CASSTSHRGYEQYF. Full variable domain (rest looked up from reference TRBV19 and TRBJ2-7): DGGITQSPKYLFRKEGQNVTLSCEQNLNHDAMYWYRQDPGQGLRLIYYSQIVNDFQKGDIAEGYSVSREKKESFPLTVTSAQKNPTAFYLCASSTSHRGYEQYFGPGTRLTVT.

The chain joins TRBV6-6 to TRBJ2-2; 7 nucleotides align to TRBD1. This CDR3 is 15 amino acids long. Trimming took 5 bases from V and 3 from J; bases not matched to a gene: 6. Germline CDR1 and CDR2: MNHNY and SVGAGI (reference sequence). The CDR3 spells CASSRQGVDTGELFF. CDR3 nucleotide sequence: TGTGCCAGCAGTCGACAGGGAGTGGACACCGGGGAGCTGTTTTTT.